The 16 T cell receptor beta chains below were found in one sample sequenced in a study of T cell repertoires in ileal Crohn's disease. Described time point: neoterminal ileum biopsy at postoperative endoscopy, about 6 months after surgery. Some clones are missing from TCRdb's copy, which holds only in-frame ones; the method was immunoSEQ multiplex PCR. The sample comprises about 13,000 clones, around 80% of which are singletons, and 4.5% rests with the top ten. Sequencing was performed on ileal tissue. The receptors originated from an adult with Crohn's disease.

The rearrangement joins TRBV5-5 to TRBJ1-1; perhaps TRBD1 as D (5 bases). Germline V gene lookup returns CDR1 SGHKS and CDR2 YYEKEE (reference sequence). The CDR3 covers 15 residues. V was trimmed by 5 bases and J by 1 base, leaving 15 bases between them. As DNA, the CDR3 is TGTGCCAGCAGACCGCCCGGGGGGTGGAACACTGAAGCTTTCTTT. It encodes CASRPPGGWNTEAFF.

The chain combines TRBV7-2 with TRBJ2-5, with 8 positions matching TRBD2. Germline V gives CDR1 SGHTA, CDR2 FQGNSA. V gave up 8 bases and J gave up 4 bases; unmatched junction bases: 9. There are 14 residues in the CDR3. The CDR3 loop is CASRGGPGGETQYF. In nucleotides, the CDR3 is TGTGCCAGCCGCGGGGGGCCAGGAGGAGAGACCCAGTACTTC.

The genes are TRBV14 and TRBJ1-2; 7 bases map to TRBD1. V lost 1 base to trimming and J lost 7 bases; unmatched junction nucleotides: 6. CDR1 SGHDN and CDR2 FVKESK come from the germline V gene. The CDR3 has 14 residues. CDR3 nucleotide sequence: TGTGCCAGCAGCCAAGTCGGGACAGCTCTTGGCTACACCTTC. Translating it yields CASSQVGTALGYTF.

The J gene is TRBJ2-5, the V gene TRBV7-2; D is unresolved. Germline-derived CDR1 and CDR2 are SGHTA and FQGNSA. V dropped 3 bases and J dropped 3 bases, with 11 bases sitting between them. This CDR3 spans 14 amino acids. CDR3 bases: TGTGCCAGCAGCTTCGCCGCTACTGAAGAGACCCAGTACTTC. Its protein product is CASSFAATEETQYF. The entire variable domain, with the rest obtained from reference TRBV7-2 and TRBJ2-5, is as follows: GAGVSQSPSNKVTEKGKDVELRCDPISGHTALYWYRQSLGQGLEFLIYFQGNSAPDKSGLPSDRFSAERTGGSVSTLTIQRTQQEDSAVYLCASSFAATEETQYFGPGTRLLVL.

This chain uses TRBV6-5 with TRBJ1-1; TRBD1 matches at 7 bases. V lost 9 bases and J lost 1; bases outside the gene matches: 8. This CDR3 is 14 amino acids long. Germline lookup yields CDR1 MNHEY and CDR2 SVGAGI. In nucleotides, the CDR3 is TGTGCCAGGGACCAGGGACAGACGAACACTGAAGCTTTCTTT. Translating it yields CARDQGQTNTEAFF.

Only one count was recorded for this clone. The rearrangement links TRBV9 to TRBJ1-2; 11 bases are shared with TRBD1. Germline V lookup: CDR1 SGDLS, CDR2 YYNGEE. After removal of 2 bases from V and 2 bases from J, the junction contained 5 bases not matched to a gene. The CDR3 has 16 residues. CDR3 nucleotides: TGTGCCAGCAGCGTCGACCGGGACAGGGGGAACTATGGCTACACCTTC. Translating gives CASSVDRDRGNYGYTF. Full variable domain (missing parts from reference TRBV9 and TRBJ1-2): DSGVTQTPKHLITATGQRVTLRCSPRSGDLSVYWYQQSLDQGLQFLIQYYNGEERAKGNILERFSAQQFPDLHSELNLSSLELGDSALYFCASSVDRDRGNYGYTFGSGTRLTVV.

CDR3 sequence: CASSEETEGAKNIQYF. The CDR3 coding sequence is TGTGCCAGCAGTGAAGAAACGGAGGGGGCCAAAAACATTCAGTACTTC. J is TRBJ2-4 and V is TRBV6-1; a weak D match, TRBD2 (6 bases). This CDR3 has 16 amino acids. Trimming removed 1 base at V and 1 base at J, with 11 bases between. From germline, CDR1 is MNHNS and CDR2 SASEGT.

The chain has TRBV7-3 and TRBJ2-3, with a weak D call TRBD1 (5 bases). The V gene's germline CDR1 is SGHTA and CDR2 FQGTGA. Deletions cut 1 base from V and 5 bases from J, with 16 bases between. The CDR3 totals 16 residues. As DNA, the CDR3 is TGTGCCAGCAGCTTAAACTCAGGGCGGTCTGAAGATACGCAGTATTTT. This codes for CASSLNSGRSEDTQYF.

J is TRBJ2-1 and V is TRBV2; a weak D match, TRBD1 (6 bases). Germline-derived CDR1 and CDR2 are SNHLY and FYNNEI. CDR3 size: 13 residues. V lost 1 base and J 6 bases, leaving 7 bases between the germline ends. The CDR3 DNA follows: TGTGCCAGCAGTGAAGACAGGGTCAATGAGCAGTTCTTC. This encodes CASSEDRVNEQFF.

Notes on this clone: One end of the junction does not line up with germline, which may come from a read error. V and J are TRBV7-7 and TRBJ1-4; D may be TRBD1 (5 bases). CDR1 and CDR2 from the germline V gene are SSHAT and FNYEAQ (reference sequence). This CDR3 contains 13 residues. Here the CDR3 reads CASSLTAGEKLFF. The CDR3 nucleotides are TGTGCTAGCAGTCTCACAGCAGGGGAAAAACTGTTTTTT.

The J gene is TRBJ2-2, the V gene TRBV18; 14 bases are shared with TRBD2. V lost 5 bases and J lost 4; bases outside the gene matches: 6. The V gene's germline CDR1 is KGHSH and CDR2 LQKENI. The CDR3 totals 17 residues. The CDR3 DNA reads as TGTGCCAGCTCATCAAGGGGACTAGCGGGAGTCACCGGGGAGCTGTTTTTT. Amino acid sequence: CASSSRGLAGVTGELFF.

J is TRBJ2-1 and V is TRBV13; D is undetermined. V was shortened by 3 bases and J by 9 bases, with 9 bases between the two germline ends. Germline-derived CDR1 and CDR2 are PRHDT and FYEKMQ (reference sequence). The CDR3 loop spans 12 amino acids. The CDR3 sequence is CASSLESGEQFF. The CDR3 nucleotides read TGTGCCAGCAGCTTGGAGTCCGGTGAGCAGTTCTTC.

V is TRBV5-4 and J is TRBJ2-1; no firm D call. V shed 3 bases and J shed 0 bases, with 10 bases lying between them. Germline V gene data show CDR1 as SGHNT and CDR2 as YYREEE (reference sequence). The CDR3 is 15 amino acids. The chain's CDR3 is CASSSPPSSYNEQFF. The CDR3 bases are TGTGCCAGCAGCTCACCTCCGAGCTCCTACAATGAGCAGTTCTTC.

The rearrangement joins TRBV18 to TRBJ2-3; TRBD2 aligns across 8 bases. This CDR3 has 15 residues. J was trimmed by 5 bases and V by 2 bases; bases with no gene match: 6. In germline, CDR1 is KGHSH, CDR2 LQKENI. CDR3 nucleotide sequence: TGTGCCAGCTCACCAGACTCGCGGGGGGTAGATACGCAGTATTTT. Encoded protein: CASSPDSRGVDTQYF. The entire variable domain, with the rest obtained from reference TRBV18 and TRBJ2-3, is as follows: NAGVMQNPRHLVRRRGQEARLRCSPMKGHSHVYWYRQLPEEGLKFMVYLQKENIIDESGMPKERFSAEFPKEGPSILRIQQVVRGDSAAYFCASSPDSRGVDTQYFGPGTRLTVL.

J is TRBJ2-7 and V is TRBV6-6, with 8 bases fitting TRBD1. V gave up 7 bases and J gave up 3 bases; unmatched junction bases: 8. Germline CDR1 is MNHNY and CDR2 is SVGAGI (reference sequence). The CDR3 sequence is 14 residues long. For the CDR3, the DNA is TGTGCCAGCAAAAACAGGGGGGCTTACTACGAGCAGTACTTC. As protein: CASKNRGAYYEQYF.

The chain carries TRBV9 and TRBJ2-1, with TRBD2 identical over 7 bases. After removal of 0 bases from V and 4 bases from J, the junction contained 7 bases not matched to a gene. This CDR3 contains 16 residues. Germline CDR1 SGDLS, CDR2 YYNGEE. In DNA, the CDR3 is TGTGCCAGCAGCGTAGGGGGGAGGGCACTGTACAATGAGCAGTTCTTC. Translation gives CASSVGGRALYNEQFF. The full variable domain, with the rest looked up from reference TRBV9 and TRBJ2-1, is DSGVTQTPKHLITATGQRVTLRCSPRSGDLSVYWYQQSLDQGLQFLIQYYNGEERAKGNILERFSAQQFPDLHSELNLSSLELGDSALYFCASSVGGRALYNEQFFGPGTRLTVL.